One and the same sample provided the 32 T cell receptor beta chains below, sequenced in a study of blood T cell repertoires in COVID-19. Data came from immunoSEQ multiplex PCR; TCRdb stores just in-frame clones and leaves some out. This table holds about 360,000 clones, around 87% found once. Specimen: peripheral blood. The receptors here all came from a human donor in a cohort sampled during active COVID-19.

This chain connects TRBV12-3 or TRBV12-4 to TRBJ2-7; TRBD1 matches 9 bases. This CDR3 has 13 amino acids. The junction had 6 bases not matched to a gene; V was cut back by 9 bases and J by 3 bases. CDR3 amino acids: CASSDRGFYEQYF. Written as DNA, the CDR3 is TGTGCCAGTTCCGACAGGGGGTTCTACGAGCAGTACTTC.

The genes are TRBV5-1 and TRBJ1-3; the D gene is possibly TRBD1 (5 bases). Trimming left V 4 bases short and J 1 base short, with 9 bases between. The length of the CDR3 is 14 residues. The germline gives CDR1 SGHRS, CDR2 YFSETQ. The CDR3 DNA sequence: TGCGCCAGCAGCCCCCAGGGATCTGGAAACACCATATATTTT. Translation gives CASSPQGSGNTIYF.

The chain is built from TRBV6-5 and TRBJ1-3, with D possibly being TRBD1 (6 bases). The germline V and J ends were trimmed by 4 bases and 0 bases, with 10 bases remaining between them. The CDR3 is made up of 15 amino acids. CDR1 is MNHEY, CDR2 SVGAGI, per germline. The CDR3 DNA follows: TGTGCCAGCAGTTTGGACAGAAGCTCTGGAAACACCATATATTTT. The encoded protein is CASSLDRSSGNTIYF.

V and J are TRBV27 and TRBJ1-6; D is unresolved. Germline lookup yields CDR1 MNHEY and CDR2 SMNVEV (reference sequence). This CDR3 has 15 amino acids. Trimming left V 2 bases short and J 5 bases short, with 10 bases between. The CDR3 here is CASSLKGGNNSPLHF. The CDR3 DNA follows: TGTGCCAGCAGTTTAAAGGGAGGGAATAATTCACCCCTCCACTTT.

The CDR3 protein is CASSLGTKNTGELFF. The CDR3 nucleotides are TGTGCCAGCAGCTTAGGGACAAAGAACACCGGGGAGCTGTTTTTT. The chain carries TRBV7-2 and TRBJ2-2; weak D call: TRBD1 (5 bases). Trimming cost V 1 base and J 1 base, with 7 bases left between them. The CDR3 totals 15 residues. Germline CDR1 is SGHTA and CDR2 is FQGNSA.

A single count supports this clone. The chain uses TRBV4-1 and TRBJ2-3, with D unresolved. This CDR3 region has 13 residues. Germline V gives CDR1 MGHRA, CDR2 YSYEKL. V lost 2 bases to trimming and J lost 7 bases, with 10 bases between them. This CDR3 reads CASSQPLSNTQYF. In DNA form, the CDR3 reads TGCGCCAGCAGCCAACCTCTAAGCAATACGCAGTATTTT.

The rearrangement joins TRBV24-1 to TRBJ2-2; D is unclear. Trimming stripped 1 base from V and 3 bases from J, with 8 bases between. Germline V lookup: CDR1 KGHDR, CDR2 SFDVKD. The CDR3 is made up of 15 amino acids. CDR3 protein: CATSDFRRDTGELFF. The CDR3 DNA is TGTGCCACCAGTGATTTCCGCCGGGACACCGGGGAGCTGTTTTTT.

The chain combines TRBV9 with TRBJ2-5; 10 bases align to TRBD2. V was clipped by 4 bases and J by 5 bases; unmatched bases: 8. The CDR3 covers 15 residues. Germline values: CDR1 SGDLS, CDR2 YYNGEE. This CDR3 is CASSLSSGGMETQYF. The CDR3 nucleotides are TGTGCCAGCAGCCTCAGTAGCGGGGGGATGGAGACCCAGTACTTC.

V usage is TRBV19 and J usage is TRBJ1-1; 7 bases are a match to TRBD1. Germline V lookup: CDR1 LNHDA, CDR2 SQIVND (reference sequence). This CDR3 region has 16 residues. The ends lost 9 bases at V and 0 bases at J; junction bases unmatched: 13. For the CDR3, the DNA is TGTGCCAGCCATAGGGGGACAGATGCATTGAACACTGAAGCTTTCTTT. Protein: CASHRGTDALNTEAFF.

This chain connects TRBV11-2 to TRBJ1-1, with 7 nucleotides matching TRBD1. V lost 3 bases, J lost 5 bases, and 6 bases stayed unmatched. The CDR3 is made up of 14 amino acids. Germline assignment: CDR1 SGHAT and CDR2 FQNNGV. Here the CDR3 reads CASSFGQVQTEAFF. The CDR3 region has the DNA TGTGCCAGCAGCTTCGGACAGGTCCAAACTGAAGCTTTCTTT.

The genes are TRBV4-1 and TRBJ1-3; D is uncertain. V lost 1 base and J 0 bases, leaving 4 bases between the germline ends. Germline lookup yields CDR1 MGHRA and CDR2 YSYEKL. The CDR3 covers 14 residues. The CDR3 DNA reads TGCGCCAGCAGCCAAGGGGCCTCTGGAAACACCATATATTTT. Protein: CASSQGASGNTIYF.

The chain has TRBV18 and TRBJ2-7; D gene unclear. Trimming removed 1 base at V and 2 bases at J, with 9 bases between. Germline CDR1 and CDR2: KGHSH and LQKENI. The CDR3 has 14 amino acids. CDR3: CASSPQTLAYEQYF. In DNA form, the CDR3 reads TGTGCCAGCTCACCACAAACTCTGGCCTACGAGCAGTACTTC.

The chain recombines TRBV6-6 with TRBJ1-2, with 8 bases identical to TRBD1. The CDR3 sequence is 16 residues long. V lost 2 bases to trimming and J lost 0 bases; unmatched junction nucleotides: 5. Germline CDR1 MNHNY, CDR2 SVGAGI (reference sequence). CDR3 DNA: TGTGCCAGCAGTTACCTGGGACAGGTCTCTAACTATGGCTACACCTTC. Its protein is CASSYLGQVSNYGYTF.

The count of this clone is one. The chain carries TRBV7-8 and TRBJ2-1, with D maybe TRBD2 (5 bases). Germline CDR1 and CDR2: SGHVS and FQNEAQ. The CDR3 length is 15 residues. V was pared by 1 base and J by 9 bases, with 16 bases between. Written as DNA, the CDR3 is TGTGCCAGCAGCTTAGTTGGAGGCCCAACACTTGAGCAGTTCTTC. As protein: CASSLVGGPTLEQFF.

DNA of the CDR3: TGCAGCGTTGAAGAGGCCAGGGCTGGGGCCAACGTCCTGACTTTC. Its protein is CSVEEARAGANVLTF. J is TRBJ2-6 and V is TRBV29-1, with TRBD1 as a possible D gene (5 bases). V lost 0 bases to trimming and J lost 2 bases, with 8 bases between them. CDR3 length equals 15 residues. The germline V gene encodes CDR1 SQVTM and CDR2 ANQGSEA.

The J gene is TRBJ2-5, the V gene TRBV20-1; tentatively, D is TRBD2 (5 bases). V was clipped by 6 bases and J by 4 bases, with 9 bases between them. Germline CDR1 and CDR2: DFQATT and SNEGSKA (reference sequence). This CDR3 spans 11 amino acids. DNA of the CDR3: TGCAGTGCGCGGGTGGGAGAGACCCAGTACTTC. Its protein is CSARVGETQYF.

V usage is TRBV7-8 and J usage is TRBJ2-7, with D perhaps matching TRBD1 (7 bases). The length of the CDR3 is 16 residues. The V end was cut by 0 bases, the J end by 5 bases, with 17 bases between. The germline V gene has CDR1 SGHVS and CDR2 FQNEAQ. The CDR3 sequence is CASSLAPRGEMNEQYF. The CDR3 nucleotides read TGTGCCAGCAGCTTAGCGCCCAGGGGGGAGATGAACGAGCAGTACTTC. The whole variable domain, filled in from reference TRBV7-8 and TRBJ2-7, reads GAGVSQSPRYKVAKRGQDVALRCDPISGHVSLFWYQQALGQGPEFLTYFQNEAQLDKSGLPSDRFFAERPEGSVSTLKIQRTQQEDSAVYLCASSLAPRGEMNEQYFGPGTRLTVT.

V usage is TRBV27 and J usage is TRBJ2-5, with D possibly TRBD2 on 5 matching bases. Germline CDR1 reads MNHEY; CDR2 reads SMNVEV (reference sequence). The CDR3 sequence is 11 residues long. V was clipped by 8 bases and J by 4 bases, with 8 bases between them. The DNA for the CDR3 is TGTGCCAGCGGTCGGGGAGAGACCCAGTACTTC. Amino acids: CASGRGETQYF.

The chain employs TRBV19 and TRBJ1-6; D is unclear. Germline CDR1 is LNHDA and CDR2 is SQIVND (reference sequence). The V gene lost 3 bases and the J gene lost 9 bases, with 6 bases spanning the gap. This CDR3 has 12 amino acids. The CDR3 sequence is CASSIRGSPLHF. CDR3 DNA sequence: TGTGCCAGTAGTATTCGGGGTTCACCCCTCCACTTT.

This chain joins TRBV6-5 and TRBJ2-5; 7 bases are a match to TRBD2. The germline V gene encodes CDR1 MNHEY and CDR2 SVGAGI. The CDR3 is 13 residues long. Trimming at V came to 6 bases and at J to 5 bases, leaving 6 bases not matched to a gene. CDR3 DNA sequence: TGTGCCAGCAGCCAACGGACTAGGGAGACCCAGTACTTC. Translating it yields CASSQRTRETQYF.

This chain connects TRBV3-1 (or the pseudogene TRBV3-2) to TRBJ2-3, with 8 positions matching TRBD2. Losses at the gene ends were 4 bases for V and 0 bases for J; bases not matched to a gene: 3. The CDR3 totals 15 residues. Germline V lookup: CDR1 LGHDT, CDR2 YNNKEL (reference sequence). Here the CDR3 reads CASSLSGASTDTQYF. CDR3 DNA sequence: TGTGCCAGCAGCCTTAGCGGGGCTAGCACAGATACGCAGTATTTT.

V usage is TRBV27 and J usage is TRBJ2-3, with 7 bases fitting TRBD1. Germline-derived CDR1 and CDR2 are MNHEY and SMNVEV (reference sequence). The CDR3 loop spans 15 amino acids. V was pared by 7 bases and J by 6 bases, with 13 bases of the junction left unmatched. CDR3 sequence (DNA): TGTGCCAGCACCTTGACAGGGCTGAGATGGGATACGCAGTATTTT. Translating it yields CASTLTGLRWDTQYF.

The J gene is TRBJ2-5, the V gene TRBV19, with D maybe TRBD1 (5 bases). Germline V CDR1 and CDR2: LNHDA, SQIVND (reference sequence). The germline V and J ends were trimmed by 1 base and 4 bases, with 10 bases remaining between them. The CDR3 extends over 14 amino acids. The CDR3 loop reads CASSIGQGRETQYF. The DNA of the CDR3 is TGTGCCAGTAGTATAGGGCAGGGTCGAGAGACCCAGTACTTC.

The gene calls are TRBV4-2 and TRBJ2-4; 8 positions match TRBD2. This CDR3 is 16 amino acids long. Trimming cost V 0 bases and J 7 bases; bases outside gene matches: 8. Germline V gene lookup returns CDR1 LGHNA and CDR2 YNFKEQ. The CDR3 sequence: CASSQEGAGVLNIQYF. CDR3 DNA sequence: TGTGCCAGCAGCCAAGAAGGAGCGGGAGTTTTGAACATTCAGTACTTC.

The V and J genes are TRBV6-5 and TRBJ1-2, with D tentatively TRBD1 (6 bases). Trimming pared 5 bases from V and 6 bases from J, leaving 19 bases between. The CDR3 has 15 amino acids. Germline CDR1 MNHEY, CDR2 SVGAGI. The CDR3 DNA sequence: TGTGCCAGCAGTCAAACAGGGTTTATCTCCCATGGCTACACCTTC. The encoded protein is CASSQTGFISHGYTF.

The CDR3, as DNA: TGTGCCAGTAAAGGGACTAGCAGCAGGGATGAGCAGTTCTTC. Amino acid sequence: CASKGTSSRDEQFF. This rearrangement joins TRBV19 to TRBJ2-1; 9 nucleotides match TRBD2. Germline V gene data show CDR1 as LNHDA and CDR2 as SQIVND (reference sequence). The CDR3 is made up of 14 amino acids. Unmatched junction bases numbered 9, after V lost 7 bases and J lost 8 bases.

The chain carries TRBV3-1 (or the pseudogene TRBV3-2) and TRBJ1-1; unclear D gene. V dropped 0 bases and J dropped 1 base, with 6 bases sitting between them. CDR3 length: 14 residues. Germline loops: CDR1 LGHDT, CDR2 YNNKEL (reference sequence). CDR3 coding DNA: TGTGCCAGCAGCCAAGATGCAGAGAACACTGAAGCTTTCTTT. The encoded protein is CASSQDAENTEAFF.

The rearrangement joins TRBV6-5 to TRBJ2-7; no clear D. This CDR3 has 13 amino acids. Trimming stripped 7 bases from V and 2 bases from J, with 12 bases between. Germline values: CDR1 MNHEY, CDR2 SVGAGI. CDR3 sequence reads: CASTAGEAYEQYF. As DNA, the CDR3 is TGTGCCAGCACCGCCGGAGAAGCCTACGAGCAGTACTTC.

CDR3 nucleotide sequence: TGTGCCAGCAGCTCCATTAGCGGGAGCACAGATACGCAGTATTTT. As protein: CASSSISGSTDTQYF. V gene TRBV7-9 combines with J gene TRBJ2-3, with 7 nucleotides matching TRBD2. The length of the CDR3 is 15 residues. The J segment lost 0 bases and the V segment lost 4 bases, leaving 4 bases of the junction unmatched. Germline-derived CDR1 and CDR2 are SEHNR and FQNEAQ (reference sequence).

This clone came up a few times. The chain has TRBV6-5 and TRBJ2-7, with 7 nucleotides matching TRBD1. The germline gives CDR1 MNHEY, CDR2 SVGAGI. The CDR3 is 12 residues long. Trimming took 8 bases from V and 3 from J; bases not matched to a gene: 4. The CDR3 loop is CASGQVLYEQYF. The DNA for the CDR3 is TGTGCCAGCGGACAGGTTCTCTACGAGCAGTACTTC.

The V and J genes are TRBV19 and TRBJ1-1, with D perhaps matching TRBD1 (6 bases). Trimming cost V 10 bases and J 0 bases, with 12 bases left between them. This CDR3 has 13 amino acids. Germline V gene lookup returns CDR1 LNHDA and CDR2 SQIVND (reference sequence). The CDR3 here is CATYDRMNTEAFF. The DNA of the CDR3 is TGTGCCACCTATGACAGGATGAACACTGAAGCTTTCTTT.

V is TRBV5-1 and J is TRBJ2-3, with 12 positions matching TRBD2. V trimming: 0 bases; J trimming: 1 base; junction bases outside the gene matches: 9. The CDR3 extends over 19 amino acids. Germline CDR1 reads SGHRS; CDR2 reads YFSETQ. This CDR3 reads CASSLAETSGGDRTDTQYF. The CDR3 DNA follows: TGCGCCAGCAGCTTGGCGGAGACTAGCGGGGGAGACCGCACAGATACGCAGTATTTT.